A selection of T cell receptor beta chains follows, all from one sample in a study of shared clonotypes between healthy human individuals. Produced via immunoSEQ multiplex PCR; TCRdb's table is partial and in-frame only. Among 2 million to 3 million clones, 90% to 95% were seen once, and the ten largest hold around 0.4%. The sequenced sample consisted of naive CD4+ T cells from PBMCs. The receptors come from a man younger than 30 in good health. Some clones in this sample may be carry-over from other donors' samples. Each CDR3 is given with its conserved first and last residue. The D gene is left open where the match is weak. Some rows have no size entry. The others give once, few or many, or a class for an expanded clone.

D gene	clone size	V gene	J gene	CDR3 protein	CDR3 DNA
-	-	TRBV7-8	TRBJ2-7	CASSSRRGSEQYF	TGTGCCAGCAGCTCCCGAAGAGGAAGCGAGCAGTACTTC
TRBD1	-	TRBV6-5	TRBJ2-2	CASSRQGANTGELFF	TGTGCCAGCAGTCGACAGGGAGCGAACACCGGGGAGCTGTTTTTT
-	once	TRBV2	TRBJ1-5	CASSEATEVVGHSSLKHQPQHF	TGTGCCAGCAGTGAAGCGACTGAGGTAGTAGGACACTCGTCTTTAAAACATCAGCCCCAGCATTTT
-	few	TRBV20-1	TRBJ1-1	CSATLGTEAFF	TGCAGTGCTACCCTGGGCACTGAAGCTTTCTTT
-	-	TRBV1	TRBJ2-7	CTSSQESREGTVASYEQYF	TGCACCAGCAGCCAAGAGAGCCGAGAGGGGACAGTCGCCTCCTACGAGCAGTACTTC
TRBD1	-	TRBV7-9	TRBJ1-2	CASSPWTGVSGYTF	TGTGCCAGCAGCCCGTGGACAGGGGTTAGTGGCTACACCTTC
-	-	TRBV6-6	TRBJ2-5	CASSRYGFQETQYF	TGTGCCAGCAGTCGTTACGGGTTTCAAGAGACCCAGTACTTC
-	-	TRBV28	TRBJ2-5	CASSSPPGTRQETQYF	TGTGCCAGCAGTTCCCCGCCGGGGACGCGACAAGAGACCCAGTACTTC
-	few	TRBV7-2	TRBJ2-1	CASSPDHGIYNEQFF	TGTGCCAGCAGCCCGGACCACGGAATTTACAATGAGCAGTTCTTC
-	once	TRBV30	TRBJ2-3	CAWSPTYLHTQYF	TGTGCCTGGAGTCCGACATATCTCCATACGCAGTATTTT
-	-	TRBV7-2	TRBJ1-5	CASSGHYNQPQHF	TGTGCCAGCAGCGGACACTACAATCAGCCCCAGCATTTT
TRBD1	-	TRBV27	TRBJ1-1	CASRGDRGPSEAFF	TGTGCCAGCAGGGGGGACAGGGGGCCATCGGAAGCTTTCTTT
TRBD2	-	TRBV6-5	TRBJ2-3	CASRALAGGEDTQYF	TGTGCCAGCAGGGCCCTAGCGGGAGGTGAAGATACGCAGTATTTT
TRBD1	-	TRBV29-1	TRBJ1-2	CSVERDRGLGYGYTF	TGCAGCGTTGAAAGGGACAGGGGGCTGGGCTATGGCTACACCTTC
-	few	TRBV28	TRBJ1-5	CAGRASLGQPQHF	TGTGCCGGCCGGGCCTCCTTGGGGCAGCCCCAGCATTTT
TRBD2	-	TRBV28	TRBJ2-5	CASNGLAKGGETQYF	TGTGCCAGTAACGGACTAGCGAAAGGAGGAGAGACCCAGTACTTC
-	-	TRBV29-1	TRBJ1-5	CSAQQGVGQPQHF	TGCAGCGCCCAACAGGGCGTGGGGCAGCCCCAGCATTTT
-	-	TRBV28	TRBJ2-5	CASSLIGGSVRGETQYF	TGTGCCAGCAGTTTAATAGGCGGTTCGGTGCGAGGCGAGACCCAGTACTTC
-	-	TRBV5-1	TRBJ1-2	CASSSTYGYGYTF	TGCGCCAGCAGCTCGACTTACGGCTATGGCTACACCTTC
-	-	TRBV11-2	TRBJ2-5	CASSVIRETQYF	TGTGCCAGCAGCGTGATAAGGGAGACCCAGTACTTC
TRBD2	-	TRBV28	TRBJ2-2	CASSRAGVANTGELFF	TGTGCCAGCAGTCGCGCGGGGGTCGCGAACACCGGGGAGCTGTTTTTT
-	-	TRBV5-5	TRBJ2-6	CASSFAGSGANVLTF	TGTGCCAGCAGCTTTGCGGGTTCTGGGGCCAACGTCCTGACTTTC
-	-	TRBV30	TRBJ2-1	CALTEDRGYEQFF	TGTGCCTTGACCGAGGACAGAGGATATGAGCAGTTCTTC
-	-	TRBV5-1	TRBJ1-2	CASTPTPAPYGYTF	TGCGCCAGCACCCCTACTCCAGCCCCCTATGGCTACACCTTC
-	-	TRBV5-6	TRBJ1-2	CASSSFLANYGYTF	TGTGCCAGCAGCTCTTTTCTAGCTAACTATGGCTACACCTTC
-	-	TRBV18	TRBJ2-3	CASSVNYRTDTQYF	TGTGCCAGCTCAGTCAACTACCGCACAGATACGCAGTATTTT
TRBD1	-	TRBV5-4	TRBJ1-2	CASSLMRGRDGYTF	TGTGCCAGCAGCTTGATGAGGGGGCGAGATGGCTACACCTTC
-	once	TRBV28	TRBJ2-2	CASSLTFWRGPNTGELFF	TGTGCCAGCAGTTTAACGTTTTGGAGGGGTCCGAACACCGGGGAGCTGTTTTTT
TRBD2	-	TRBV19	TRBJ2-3	CASSSPGLAGVDTQYF	TGTGCCAGTAGTTCACCGGGACTAGCGGGAGTCGATACGCAGTATTTT
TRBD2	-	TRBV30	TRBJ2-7	CAWSGLAGRFLEQYF	TGTGCCTGGAGTGGCTTAGCGGGCCGTTTCCTCGAGCAGTACTTC
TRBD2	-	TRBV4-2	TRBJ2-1	CASSYHPSSGRDHEQFF	TGTGCCAGCAGCTACCACCCCTCTAGCGGGAGAGACCATGAGCAGTTCTTC
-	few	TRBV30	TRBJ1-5	CAWSRGANSNQPQHF	TGTGCCTGGAGTAGGGGGGCGAATAGCAATCAGCCCCAGCATTTT
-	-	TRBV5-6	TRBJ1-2	CASSLRSSYGYTF	TGTGCCAGCAGCCTGAGGTCCTCTTATGGCTACACCTTC
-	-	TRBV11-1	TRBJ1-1	CASSFTVSDTEAFF	TGTGCCAGCAGCTTCACAGTATCGGACACTGAAGCTTTCTTT
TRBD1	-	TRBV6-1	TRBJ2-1	CASSGMMDRANNEQFF	TGTGCCAGCAGTGGAATGATGGACAGGGCGAACAATGAGCAGTTCTTC
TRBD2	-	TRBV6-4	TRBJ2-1	CASSDWASGNNEQFF	TGTGCCAGCAGTGACTGGGCTAGCGGGAATAATGAGCAGTTCTTC
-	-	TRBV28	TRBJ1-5	CASSFRGVGNQPQHF	TGTGCCAGCAGTTTTCGGGGGGTTGGCAATCAGCCCCAGCATTTT
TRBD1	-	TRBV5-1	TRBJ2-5	CASSRQGVETQYF	TGCGCCAGCAGCCGACAGGGGGTTGAGACCCAGTACTTC
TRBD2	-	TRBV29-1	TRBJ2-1	CSGTSGTYNEQFF	TGCAGCGGGACTAGCGGGACCTACAATGAGCAGTTCTTC
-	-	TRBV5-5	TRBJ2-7	CASSAGLTPSYEQYF	TGTGCCAGCAGCGCCGGACTAACCCCCTCCTACGAGCAGTACTTC
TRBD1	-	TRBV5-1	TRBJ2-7	CASSTLGTGGEQYF	TGCGCCAGCAGCACCCTTGGGACAGGCGGAGAGCAGTACTTC
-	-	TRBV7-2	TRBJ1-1	CASSLVAGAGTEAFF	TGTGCCAGCAGCTTAGTGGCAGGGGCCGGGACTGAAGCTTTCTTT
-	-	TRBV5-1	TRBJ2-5	CASSLWLPETQYF	TGCGCCAGCAGCTTGTGGCTTCCGGAGACCCAGTACTTC
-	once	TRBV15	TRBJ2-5	CATSRTVRPQETQYF	TGTGCCACCAGCAGAACCGTCAGGCCACAAGAGACCCAGTACTTC
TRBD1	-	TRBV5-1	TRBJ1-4	CASSLNMGTATNEKLFF	TGCGCCAGCAGCTTGAATATGGGGACAGCAACTAATGAAAAACTGTTTTTT
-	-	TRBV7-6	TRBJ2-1	CASSRDVSYNEQFF	TGTGCCAGCAGCCGGGACGTCTCCTACAATGAGCAGTTCTTC
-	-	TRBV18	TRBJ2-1	CASSPPGDSSYNEQFF	TGTGCCAGCTCACCACCAGGGGATTCCTCCTACAATGAGCAGTTCTTC
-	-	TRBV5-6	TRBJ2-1	CASSPLRGDEQFF	TGTGCCAGCAGCCCCCTCAGGGGCGATGAGCAGTTCTTC
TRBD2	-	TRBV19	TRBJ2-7	CASRKGTSGTNYEQYF	TGTGCCAGTAGAAAGGGGACTAGCGGGACGAACTACGAGCAGTACTTC
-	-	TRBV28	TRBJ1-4	CASTSQGTGSEKLFF	TGTGCCAGCACCTCCCAGGGAACGGGAAGTGAAAAACTGTTTTTT
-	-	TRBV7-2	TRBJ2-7	CASSLEGSFDEQYF	TGTGCCAGCAGCTTAGAGGGGAGCTTCGACGAGCAGTACTTC
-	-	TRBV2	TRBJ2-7	CASSKGPSSYEQYF	TGTGCCAGCAGTAAAGGGCCTTCTTCCTACGAGCAGTACTTC
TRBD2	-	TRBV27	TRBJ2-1	CASSPRAGGPYEQFF	TGTGCCAGCAGCCCTCGGGCGGGAGGGCCCTATGAGCAGTTCTTC
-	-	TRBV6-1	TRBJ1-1	CASSETKQGYTEAFF	TGTGCCAGCAGTGAAACAAAACAGGGTTACACTGAAGCTTTCTTT